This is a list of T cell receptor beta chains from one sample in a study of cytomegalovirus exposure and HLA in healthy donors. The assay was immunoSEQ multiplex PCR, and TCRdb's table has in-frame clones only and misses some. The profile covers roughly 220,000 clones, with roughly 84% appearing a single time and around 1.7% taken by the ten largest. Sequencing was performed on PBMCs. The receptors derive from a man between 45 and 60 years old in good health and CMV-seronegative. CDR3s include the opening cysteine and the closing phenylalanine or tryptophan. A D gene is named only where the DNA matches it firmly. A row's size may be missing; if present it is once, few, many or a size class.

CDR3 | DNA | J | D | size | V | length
CASSLPYPGQGKYNEQFF | TGTGCCAGTAGTTTGCCTTACCCGGGACAGGGCAAATACAATGAGCAGTTCTTC | TRBJ2-1 | TRBD1 | . | TRBV19 | 18
CASRDSATNEKLFF | TGTGCCAGTCGCGACAGTGCAACTAATGAAAAACTGTTTTTT | TRBJ1-4 | . | . | TRBV19 | 14
CASSLGQGGDGKTQYF | TGTGCCAGCAGTTTGGGGCAGGGTGGGGATGGAAAGACCCAGTACTTC | TRBJ2-5 | . | . | TRBV28 | 16
CASSEGRAGSDTQYF | TGTGCCAGCAGTGAAGGGAGGGCCGGGTCAGATACGCAGTATTTT | TRBJ2-3 | TRBD2 | . | TRBV6-4 | 15
CASRSTETSGYEQYF | TGTGCCAGCAGGTCCACCGAGACTAGCGGTTACGAGCAGTACTTC | TRBJ2-7 | TRBD2 | . | TRBV27 | 15
CASSLVRGDYEQYF | TGTGCCAGCAGTTTGGTCAGGGGGGACTACGAGCAGTACTTC | TRBJ2-7 | . | . | TRBV28 | 14
CASSVGSTSGNTIYF | TGTGCCAGCAGCGTAGGTAGCACCTCTGGAAACACCATATATTTT | TRBJ1-3 | . | . | TRBV9 | 15
CASSLNREGYGYTF | TGTGCCAGCAGTTTAAACAGGGAGGGCTATGGCTACACCTTC | TRBJ1-2 | . | . | TRBV28 | 14
CASSQGQGLDYEQYF | TGTGCCAGCAGCCAGGGCCAGGGGCTAGACTACGAGCAGTACTTC | TRBJ2-7 | . | . | TRBV7-9 | 15
CASSQDRTGNEKLFF | TGCGCCAGCAGCCAAGATCGGACAGGGAATGAAAAACTGTTTTTT | TRBJ1-4 | TRBD1 | few | TRBV4-1 | 15
CASSLGGTYNEQFF | TGTGCCAGCAGCTTGGGGGGAACCTACAATGAGCAGTTCTTC | TRBJ2-1 | . | . | TRBV7-9 | 14
CASSFRTSQSTDTQYF | TGTGCCAGCAGCTTCCGGACTAGCCAGAGCACAGATACGCAGTATTTT | TRBJ2-3 | TRBD2 | . | TRBV11-3 | 16
CASSSRQAKETQYF | TGTGCCAGCAGCTCTCGACAGGCCAAGGAGACCCAGTACTTC | TRBJ2-5 | . | . | TRBV13 | 14
CASSLQGNEQFF | TGCGCCAGCAGCTTACAGGGGAACGAGCAGTTCTTC | TRBJ2-1 | TRBD1 | . | TRBV5-1 | 12
CASSWGQASNQPQHF | TGTGCCAGCAGTTGGGGACAGGCAAGCAATCAGCCCCAGCATTTT | TRBJ1-5 | TRBD1 | . | TRBV28 | 15
CASSTGTIWETQYF | TGTGCCAGCAGCACCGGGACAATCTGGGAGACCCAGTACTTC | TRBJ2-5 | . | few | TRBV9 | 14
CASSGEGMTEAFF | TGTGCCAGCAGTGGGGAGGGTATGACTGAAGCTTTCTTT | TRBJ1-1 | . | . | TRBV2 | 13
CASSQDPPLAGVGEQYF | TGCGCCAGCAGCCAAGACCCCCCTCTAGCGGGAGTAGGCGAGCAGTACTTC | TRBJ2-7 | TRBD2 | few | TRBV4-1 | 17
CATLAWESRQETQYF | TGTGCCACCCTCGCCTGGGAGTCGAGGCAAGAGACCCAGTACTTC | TRBJ2-5 | . | once | TRBV5-4 | 15
CASSLTPGGSYEQYF | TGTGCCAGCAGCTTAACGCCAGGGGGCTCCTACGAGCAGTACTTC | TRBJ2-7 | TRBD1 | . | TRBV7-3 | 15
CASSPEGSRASPLHF | TGTGCCAGCAGTCCAGAAGGTTCCAGGGCTTCACCCCTCCACTTT | TRBJ1-6 | . | . | TRBV28 | 15
CSAYARDYGYTF | TGCAGCGCTTATGCCAGGGACTATGGCTACACCTTC | TRBJ1-2 | . | . | TRBV29-1 | 12
CASSYPGQTGELFF | TGTGCCAGCAGTTACCCCGGACAGACCGGGGAGCTGTTTTTT | TRBJ2-2 | . | . | TRBV6-6 | 14
CATSRDSETQYF | TGTGCCACCAGCAGAGATAGCGAGACCCAGTACTTC | TRBJ2-5 | . | . | TRBV15 | 12
CAWSAGGGRGSTDTQYF | TGTGCCTGGAGTGCGGGTGGGGGGAGAGGGAGCACAGATACGCAGTATTTT | TRBJ2-3 | . | . | TRBV30 | 17
CASSRSPSRGAGELFF | TGCGCCAGCAGCAGATCTCCTTCACGGGGTGCCGGGGAGCTGTTTTTT | TRBJ2-2 | . | . | TRBV5-1 | 16